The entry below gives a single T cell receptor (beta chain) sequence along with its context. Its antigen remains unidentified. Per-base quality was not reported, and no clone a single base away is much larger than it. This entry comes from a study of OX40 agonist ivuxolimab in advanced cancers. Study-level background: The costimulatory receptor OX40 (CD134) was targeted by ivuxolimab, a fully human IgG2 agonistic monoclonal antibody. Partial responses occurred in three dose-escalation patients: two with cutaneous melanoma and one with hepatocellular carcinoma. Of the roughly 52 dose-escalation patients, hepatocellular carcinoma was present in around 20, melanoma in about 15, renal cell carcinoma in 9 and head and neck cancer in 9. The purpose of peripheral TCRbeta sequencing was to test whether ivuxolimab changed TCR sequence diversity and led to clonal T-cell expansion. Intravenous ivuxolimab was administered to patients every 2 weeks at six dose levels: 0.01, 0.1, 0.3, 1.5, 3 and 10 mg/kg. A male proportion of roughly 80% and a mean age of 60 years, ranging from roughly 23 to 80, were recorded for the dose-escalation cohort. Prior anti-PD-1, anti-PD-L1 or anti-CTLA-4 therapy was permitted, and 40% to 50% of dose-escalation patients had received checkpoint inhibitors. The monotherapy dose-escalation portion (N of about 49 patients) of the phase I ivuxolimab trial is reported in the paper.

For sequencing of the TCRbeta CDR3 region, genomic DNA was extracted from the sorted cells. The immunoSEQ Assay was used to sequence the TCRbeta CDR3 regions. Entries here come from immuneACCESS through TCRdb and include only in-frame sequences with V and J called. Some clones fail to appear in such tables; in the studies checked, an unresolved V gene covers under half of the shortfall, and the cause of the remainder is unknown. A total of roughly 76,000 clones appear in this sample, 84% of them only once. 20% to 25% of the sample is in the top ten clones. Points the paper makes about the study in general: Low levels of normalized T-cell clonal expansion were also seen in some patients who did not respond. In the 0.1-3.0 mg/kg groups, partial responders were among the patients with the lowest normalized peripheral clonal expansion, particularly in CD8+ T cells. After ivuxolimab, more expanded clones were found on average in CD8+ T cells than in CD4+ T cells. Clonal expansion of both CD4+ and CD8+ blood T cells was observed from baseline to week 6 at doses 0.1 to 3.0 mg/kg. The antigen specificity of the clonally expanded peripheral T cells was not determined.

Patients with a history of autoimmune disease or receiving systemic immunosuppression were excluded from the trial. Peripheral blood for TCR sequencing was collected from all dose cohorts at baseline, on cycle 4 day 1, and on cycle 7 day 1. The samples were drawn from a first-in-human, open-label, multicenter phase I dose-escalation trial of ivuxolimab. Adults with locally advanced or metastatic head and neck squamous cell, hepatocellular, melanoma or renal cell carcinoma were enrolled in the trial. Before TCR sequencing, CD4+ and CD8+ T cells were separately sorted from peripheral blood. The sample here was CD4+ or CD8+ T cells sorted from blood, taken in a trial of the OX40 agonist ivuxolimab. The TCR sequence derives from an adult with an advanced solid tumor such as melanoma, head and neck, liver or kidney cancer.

The nucleotide sequence is given as TGTGCCATCAGTGAATCGAGGGTAGCGTTGGCCGGAGGGGAGACCCAGTACTTC. Its amino acids are CAISESRVALAGGETQYF. The V and J genes are TRBV10-3 and TRBJ2-5; the D region possibly corresponds to TRBD2 (6 bases align). Reading the germline V gene gives CDR1 ENHRY and CDR2 SYGVKD. The CDR3 starts with the cysteine, ends with the phenylalanine, and has 18 residues. Left in the record is the CDR3 DNA by itself, 54 bases read in frame from the first base. V sheds 3 bases and J sheds 5 bases, leaving 25 bases between their ends.